This entry describes one T cell receptor beta chain. Antigen unknown. This sample is part of a study of cytomegalovirus exposure and HLA in healthy donors. Germline CDR1 and CDR2: SGDLS and YYNGEE. With V trimmed by 0 bases and J by 4 bases, 6 bases remained unmatched. This CDR3 contains 15 residues. Study results and limitations: Later genetic work tied a missense DCLRE1C variant to beta-chain V and J trimming.

The study ran its PCR with 60 Vbeta and 13 Jbeta primers. Assay: immunoSEQ multiplex PCR; the TCRdb copy retains only in-frame clones and omits some. This sample has about 160,000 clones; approximately 72% occur once, and the top ten carry roughly 1.9%. The sample comprised PBMCs. The TCR originated in a female donor in good health and CMV-seronegative. The chain combines TRBV9 with TRBJ2-5; 7 positions match TRBD2. This chain's CDR3 is CASSVVAGEPETQYF. The CDR3 region has the DNA TGTGCCAGCAGCGTAGTTGCGGGAGAGCCAGAGACCCAGTACTTC.